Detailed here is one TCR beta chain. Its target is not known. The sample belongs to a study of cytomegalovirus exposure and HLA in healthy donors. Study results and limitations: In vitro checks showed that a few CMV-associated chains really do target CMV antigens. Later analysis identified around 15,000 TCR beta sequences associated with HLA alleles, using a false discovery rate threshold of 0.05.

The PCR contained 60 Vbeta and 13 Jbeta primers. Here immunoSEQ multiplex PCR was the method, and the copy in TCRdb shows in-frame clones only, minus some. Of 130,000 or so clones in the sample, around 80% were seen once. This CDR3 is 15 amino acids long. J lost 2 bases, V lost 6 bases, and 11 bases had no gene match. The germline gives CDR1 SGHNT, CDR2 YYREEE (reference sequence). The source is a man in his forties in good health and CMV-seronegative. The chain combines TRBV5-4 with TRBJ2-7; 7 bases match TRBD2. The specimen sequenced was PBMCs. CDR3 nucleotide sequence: TGTGCCAGCACCTCAAATTCCGGGACTACCTACGAGCAGTACTTC. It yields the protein CASTSNSGTTYEQYF.